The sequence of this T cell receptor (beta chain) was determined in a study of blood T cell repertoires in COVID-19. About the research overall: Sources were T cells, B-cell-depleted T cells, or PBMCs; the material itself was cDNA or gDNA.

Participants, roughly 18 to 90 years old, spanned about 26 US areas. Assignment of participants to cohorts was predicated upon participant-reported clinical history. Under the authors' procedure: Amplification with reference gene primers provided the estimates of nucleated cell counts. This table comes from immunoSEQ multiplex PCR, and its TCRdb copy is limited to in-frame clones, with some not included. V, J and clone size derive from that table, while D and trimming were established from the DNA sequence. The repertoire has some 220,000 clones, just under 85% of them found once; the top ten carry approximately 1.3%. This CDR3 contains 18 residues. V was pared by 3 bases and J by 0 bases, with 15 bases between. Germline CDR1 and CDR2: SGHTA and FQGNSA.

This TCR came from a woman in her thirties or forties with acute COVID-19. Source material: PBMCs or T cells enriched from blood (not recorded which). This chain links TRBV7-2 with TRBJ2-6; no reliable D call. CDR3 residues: CASSFGTARLSGANVLTF. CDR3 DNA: TGTGCCAGCAGCTTTGGTACAGCCCGCCTCTCTGGGGCCAACGTCCTGACTTTC. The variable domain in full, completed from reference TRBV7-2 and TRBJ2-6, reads GAGVSQSPSNKVTEKGKDVELRCDPISGHTALYWYRQSLGQGLEFLIYFQGNSAPDKSGLPSDRFSAERTGGSVSTLTIQRTQQEDSAVYLCASSFGTARLSGANVLTFGAGSRLTVL.